The 27 T cell receptor beta chains presented below share a single source sample, sequenced in a study of control samples from healthy donors and cancer patients. Method: immunoSEQ multiplex PCR; TCRdb's copy keeps in-frame clones and lacks some. The table includes roughly 95,000 clones, just over 85% detected once. The source material was blood. These receptors were taken from a man aged 30 to 45 in good health.

The V gene is TRBV4-2, the J gene TRBJ2-5, with TRBD2 identical over 7 bases. After removal of 3 bases from V and 5 bases from J, the junction contained 9 bases not matched to a gene. From germline, CDR1 is LGHNA and CDR2 YNFKEQ. The CDR3 contains 15 residues. The CDR3 DNA reads as TGTGCCAGCAGCCAGGCCGGGAGGCCGGGGGAGACCCAGTACTTC. It encodes CASSQAGRPGETQYF.

This clone was detected a few times. The chain has TRBV7-2 and TRBJ1-1, with TRBD1 identical over 7 bases. The CDR3 has 14 amino acids. V dropped 4 bases and J dropped 4; count of bases not matched to a gene: 6. From germline, CDR1 is SGHTA and CDR2 FQGNSA. In DNA form, the CDR3 reads TGTGCCAGCAGCTACAGAGCAGGGGGCACTGAAGCTTTCTTT. It encodes CASSYRAGGTEAFF.

The table lists this clone with a few counts. The chain has TRBV6-5 and TRBJ2-7, with TRBD2 identical over 8 bases. The germline V gene has CDR1 MNHEY and CDR2 SVGAGI. This CDR3 is 14 amino acids long. V dropped 2 bases and J dropped 4; count of bases not matched to a gene: 4. The DNA for the CDR3 is TGTGCCAGCAGTTACCCGGGACTAGGATACGAGCAGTACTTC. It encodes CASSYPGLGYEQYF.

The V and J genes are TRBV18 and TRBJ2-7, with D unclear. The germline gives CDR1 KGHSH, CDR2 LQKENI. The CDR3 is 11 residues long. V was cut by 2 bases and J by 6 bases, with 5 bases left in between. In nucleotides, the CDR3 is TGTGCCAGCTCACCAAGGATCGAGCAGTACTTC. Residues: CASSPRIEQYF.

This chain joins TRBV6-4 and TRBJ2-1, with 8 bases aligning to TRBD1. Germline V gene data show CDR1 as MRHNA and CDR2 as SNTAGT. Losses at the gene ends were 9 bases for V and 8 bases for J; bases not matched to a gene: 12. The CDR3 spans 14 residues. CDR3: CASKGQEGMDEQFF. For the CDR3, the DNA is TGTGCCAGTAAGGGACAGGAAGGTATGGATGAGCAGTTCTTC.

The J gene is TRBJ2-3, the V gene TRBV5-1; 12 bases are shared with TRBD2. The CDR3 contains 15 residues. Per the germline V gene, CDR1 is SGHRS and CDR2 is YFSETQ. Trimming took 5 bases from V and 4 from J; bases not matched to a gene: 5. The DNA of the CDR3 is TGCGCCAGCAGTCGTGGACTAGCGGGACCAGATACGCAGTATTTT. It specifies CASSRGLAGPDTQYF.

In this sample, this clone turned up once. J is TRBJ2-7 and V is TRBV27, with a tentative D call TRBD1 (6 bases). V gave up 1 base and J gave up 4 bases, with 14 bases separating them. This CDR3 has 15 amino acids. Per germline, CDR1 MNHEY and CDR2 SMNVEV (reference sequence). CDR3 in amino acids: CASSLYGRGTYEQYF. In DNA, the CDR3 is TGTGCCAGCAGTTTATATGGCAGGGGTACATACGAGCAGTACTTC.

V gene TRBV5-4 combines with J gene TRBJ2-1, with D possibly TRBD2 on 5 matching bases. Germline V CDR1 and CDR2: SGHNT, YYREEE (reference sequence). CDR3 length equals 14 residues. V was cut by 0 bases and J by 7 bases, with 11 bases left in between. The CDR3 DNA sequence: TGTGCCAGCAGCTTGGGAATTAGCGAGAATGAGCAGTTCTTC. It translates to CASSLGISENEQFF.

This clone was recorded once. Other DNA sequences of this sample code for an identical CDR3. V is TRBV7-2 and J is TRBJ2-5, with TRBD2 identical over 11 bases. This CDR3 has 16 residues. Trimming cost V 1 base and J 2 bases; bases outside gene matches: 3. Looked up from germline, CDR1 is SGHTA and CDR2 is FQGNSA. CDR3 sequence (DNA): TGTGCCAGCAGCTTAGTACCTAGCGGGGGGCAAGAGACCCAGTACTTC. It is translated as CASSLVPSGGQETQYF.

The chain joins TRBV6-2 or TRBV6-3 to TRBJ2-7; a possible D gene is TRBD1 (5 bases). The germline V and J ends were trimmed by 0 bases and 5 bases, with 17 bases remaining between them. Germline CDR1 MNHEY, CDR2 SVGEGT. The CDR3 contains 16 residues. The CDR3 coding sequence is TGTGCCAGCAGTTACTCGAAGTTGACAAGGGGCCACGAGCAGTACTTC. Translating gives CASSYSKLTRGHEQYF.

The count of this clone is one. The chain is built from TRBV7-9 and TRBJ1-1; 8 nucleotides line up with TRBD1. J gave up 4 bases and V 6 bases, and 13 bases lay outside the gene matches. CDR1 and CDR2 (germline): SEHNR, FQNEAQ (reference sequence). This CDR3 has 16 amino acids. The DNA of the CDR3 is TGTGCCAGCAGAGCACCGGGACAGGCGGAAGGCACTGAAGCTTTCTTT. This encodes CASRAPGQAEGTEAFF.

Worth noting for this clone: A much larger clone differs by one base, so this may be a read error. The J gene is TRBJ1-5, the V gene TRBV7-2; 7 nucleotides line up with TRBD1. CDR1 is SGHTA, CDR2 FQGNSA, per germline. V was pared by 2 bases and J by 6 bases, with 4 bases of the junction left unmatched. The CDR3 has 14 residues. Here the CDR3 reads CASSLQGGGQPQHF. The CDR3, as DNA: TGTGCCAGCAGCTTACAAGGGGGCGGTCAGCCCCAGCATTTT.

The rearrangement joins TRBV2 to TRBJ1-1; a weak D match, TRBD1 (6 bases). The germline V gene has CDR1 SNHLY and CDR2 FYNNEI. CDR3 length: 13 amino acids. Between the trimmed V and J ends, which lost 6 bases and 4 bases, there was a span of 12 bases. As DNA, the CDR3 is TGTGCCAGCAGGCCCACAGGGCCCACTGAAGCTTTCTTT. This sequence encodes CASRPTGPTEAFF.

In its sample, this clone was seen many times. V usage is TRBV23-1 and J usage is TRBJ1-2, with D possibly matching TRBD1 (5 bases). TRBV23-1 is an ORF, with its function uncertain. With 0 bases removed from V and 5 bases from J, the gap between germline ends came to 13 bases. The CDR3 runs to 15 residues. In nucleotides, the CDR3 is TGCGCCAGCAGTCAATCGGGCAGGGAGGCGTATGGCTACACCTTC. Residues: CASSQSGREAYGYTF.

V is TRBV10-1 and J is TRBJ2-6; D not resolved. Germline V gene sequence: CDR1 WNHNN, CDR2 SYGVQD (reference sequence). V gave up 0 bases and J gave up 0 bases, with 6 bases separating them. The CDR3 consists of 16 residues. Written as DNA, the CDR3 is TGCGCCAGCAGTGAGTCGCTCACCTCTGGGGCCAACGTCCTGACTTTC. This gives the protein CASSESLTSGANVLTF.

V is TRBV28 and J is TRBJ1-6; 9 nucleotides line up with TRBD1. Germline lookup yields CDR1 MDHEN and CDR2 SYDVKM. J lost 6 bases, V lost 5 bases, and 5 bases had no gene match. The CDR3 loop spans 15 amino acids. CDR3: CASSLRDRVNSPLHF. In nucleotides, the CDR3 is TGTGCCAGCAGTCTCCGGGACAGGGTTAATTCACCCCTCCACTTT.

In nucleotides, the CDR3 is TGTGCCAGCAGTGAAGCGGTTGGGGGTATGGGTCCAGAGACCCAGTACTTC. This encodes CASSEAVGGMGPETQYF. The chain recombines TRBV6-1 with TRBJ2-5, with D possibly being TRBD1 or TRBD2 (5 bases each). The V gene's germline CDR1 is MNHNS and CDR2 SASEGT. This CDR3 contains 17 residues. Trimming took 0 bases from V and 4 from J, leaving 18 bases between them.

The genes are TRBV4-2 and TRBJ2-3; 9 positions agree with TRBD2. Germline trimming cut 4 bases from V and 0 bases from J; bases unmatched to any gene: 14. CDR1 and CDR2 (germline): LGHNA, YNFKEQ. The CDR3 contains 19 residues. The CDR3 here is CASSPPLGGRASSTDTQYF. The CDR3 DNA is TGTGCCAGCAGCCCTCCCTTGGGCGGGAGGGCCTCTAGCACAGATACGCAGTATTTT.

The DNA of the CDR3 is TGTGCCACCAGCAGAGATGTCGGACTAGCGGGCACCGGGGAGCTGTTTTTT. This codes for CATSRDVGLAGTGELFF. This chain uses TRBV15 with TRBJ2-2; 11 positions match TRBD2. The V segment lost 0 bases and the J segment 4 bases; nucleotides outside the gene matches: 4. The CDR3 has 17 amino acids. Germline V lookup: CDR1 LNHNV, CDR2 YYDKDF (reference sequence).

The V and J genes are TRBV10-1 and TRBJ1-2; TRBD1 might be the D (6 bases). The V end was cut by 8 bases, the J end by 4 bases, with 14 bases between. CDR1 WNHNN and CDR2 SYGVQD come from the germline V gene (reference sequence). The length of the CDR3 is 13 residues. CDR3 DNA sequence: TGCGCCAGCTCTCAGGGGATCAGCTATGGCTACACCTTC. Protein sequence: CASSQGISYGYTF.

The DNA for the CDR3 is TGTGCCAGCAGCCAAGGACAGCTTCTCTTTGGGGCCAACGTCCTGACTTTC. Translated: CASSQGQLLFGANVLTF. The chain joins TRBV7-9 to TRBJ2-6; possibly TRBD1 for D (6 bases). The CDR3 contains 17 residues. Trimming took off 5 bases at V and 3 bases at J, with 17 bases between the two ends. Germline V gene lookup returns CDR1 SEHNR and CDR2 FQNEAQ (reference sequence).

This clone was counted only a few times. The gene calls are TRBV6-5 and TRBJ1-1; perhaps TRBD1 as D (6 bases). CDR1 and CDR2 (germline): MNHEY, SVGAGI. The CDR3 totals 13 residues. Trimming removed 9 bases from V and 6 bases from J, with 17 bases in between. CDR3 DNA: TGTGCCAGTCGCCAGGGGAGATATGCTGAAGCTTTCTTT. This encodes CASRQGRYAEAFF.

The J gene is TRBJ2-7, the V gene TRBV6-2 or TRBV6-3; no definite D call. The germline V gene has CDR1 MNHEY and CDR2 SVGEGT. The length of the CDR3 is 13 residues. The V end was cut by 6 bases, the J end by 0 bases, with 9 bases between. The CDR3 spells CASSHPDSYEQYF. Written as DNA, the CDR3 is TGTGCCAGCAGCCACCCGGACTCCTACGAGCAGTACTTC.

Remarks on this clone: Other DNA sequences from this sample encode an identical CDR3 as well. V is TRBV19 and J is TRBJ1-1; D ambiguous. Germline V CDR1 and CDR2: LNHDA, SQIVND (reference sequence). The ends were cut back, 1 base at V and 4 bases at J, with 10 bases in the middle. The CDR3 sequence is 14 residues long. This CDR3 reads CASSIGGGSTEAFF. Here the CDR3 DNA reads TGTGCCAGTAGTATAGGTGGCGGATCCACTGAAGCTTTCTTT.

The sample holds a few counts of this clone. The identical CDR3 is also encoded by other nucleotide sequences in the sample. The rearrangement uses TRBV9 and TRBJ2-2, with D unresolved. Germline CDR1 reads SGDLS; CDR2 reads YYNGEE. Trimming pared 0 bases from V and 5 bases from J, leaving 2 bases between. The CDR3 sequence is 12 residues long. CDR3 residues: CASSVGTGELFF. Here the CDR3 DNA reads TGTGCCAGCAGCGTAGGAACCGGGGAGCTGTTTTTT.

The rearrangement uses TRBV18 and TRBJ2-7, with D possibly TRBD2 on 6 matching bases. In germline, CDR1 is KGHSH, CDR2 LQKENI. Trimming removed 3 bases from V and 2 bases from J, with 11 bases in between. This CDR3 contains 14 residues. CDR3 bases: TGTGCCAGCTCACCGGGGGACTCCACCTACGAGCAGTACTTC. It codes for CASSPGDSTYEQYF.

J is TRBJ2-5 and V is TRBV19; 8 bases line up with TRBD1. CDR1 is LNHDA and CDR2 is SQIVND in the germline V gene (reference sequence). This CDR3 has 14 amino acids. Trimming took 5 bases from V and 5 from J; bases not matched to a gene: 7. CDR3 nucleotides: TGTGCCAGTAGTTTCGGACAGGGCAGGGAGACCCAGTACTTC. Protein: CASSFGQGRETQYF.